This T cell receptor beta chain originates from a study of blood T cell repertoires in COVID-19. Original methodology: From reference gene primer amplification, estimates of nucleated cell counts were derived. Only in-frame clones appear in the TCRdb table, and some are missing; sequencing was by immunoSEQ multiplex PCR. V, J and clone size are those of that table, while D and trimming were read from the DNA. The sample lists 250,000 or so clones, 80% to 90% seen once, with around 2.4% in the top ten. The length of the CDR3 is 15 residues. V gave up 5 bases and J gave up 0 bases, with 11 bases separating them. The germline V gene has CDR1 LNHDA and CDR2 SQIVND (reference sequence).

This sequence joins TRBV19 and TRBJ1-3; D not certain. The clonotype comes from a man aged 40-55 years who had recovered from COVID-19. Material for sequencing was peripheral blood. CDR3: CASSPTGVSGNTIYF. CDR3 DNA sequence: TGTGCCAGTAGTCCAACCGGAGTCTCTGGAAACACCATATATTTT. Based on the CDR3 plus reference TRBV19 and TRBJ1-3, the full variable domain is DGGITQSPKYLFRKEGQNVTLSCEQNLNHDAMYWYRQDPGQGLRLIYYSQIVNDFQKGDIAEGYSVSREKKESFPLTVTSAQKNPTAFYLCASSPTGVSGNTIYFGEGSWLTVV.